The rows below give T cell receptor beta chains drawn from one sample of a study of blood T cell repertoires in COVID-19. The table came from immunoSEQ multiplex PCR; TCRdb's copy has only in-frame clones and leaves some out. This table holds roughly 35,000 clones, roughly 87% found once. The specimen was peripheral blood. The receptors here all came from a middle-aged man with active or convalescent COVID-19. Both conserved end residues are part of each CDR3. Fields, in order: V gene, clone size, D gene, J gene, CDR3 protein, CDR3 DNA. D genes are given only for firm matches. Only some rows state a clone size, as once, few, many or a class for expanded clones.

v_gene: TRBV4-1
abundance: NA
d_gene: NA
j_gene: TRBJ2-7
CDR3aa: CASSQEQTLGYEQYF
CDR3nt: TGCGCCAGCAGCCAAGAGCAAACGCTCGGCTACGAGCAGTACTTC

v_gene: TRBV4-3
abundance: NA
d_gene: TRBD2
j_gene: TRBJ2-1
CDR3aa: CASSQDSSGRVGEQFF
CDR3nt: TGCGCCAGCAGCCAAGATTCTAGCGGGAGGGTCGGTGAGCAGTTCTTC

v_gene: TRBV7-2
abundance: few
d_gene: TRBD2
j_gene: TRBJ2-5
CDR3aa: CASRPSGQETQYF
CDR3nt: TGTGCCAGCAGACCTAGCGGACAAGAGACCCAGTACTTC

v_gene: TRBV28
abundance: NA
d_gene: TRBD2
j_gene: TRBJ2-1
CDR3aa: CASRGLAGVSSYNEQFF
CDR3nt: TGTGCCAGCAGGGGACTAGCGGGGGTGAGCTCCTACAATGAGCAGTTCTTC

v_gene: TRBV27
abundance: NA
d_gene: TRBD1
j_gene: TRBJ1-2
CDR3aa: CASSAGIGQGDYGYTF
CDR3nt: TGTGCCAGCAGTGCCGGAATCGGACAGGGCGACTATGGCTACACCTTC

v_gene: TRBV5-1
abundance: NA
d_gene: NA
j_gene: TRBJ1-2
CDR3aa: CASSWEAVSYGYTF
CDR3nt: TGCGCCAGCAGTTGGGAGGCAGTCTCCTATGGCTACACCTTC

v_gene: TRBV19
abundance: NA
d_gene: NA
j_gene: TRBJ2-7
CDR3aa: CASSKQGSYEQYF
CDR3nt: TGTGCCAGTAGCAAACAGGGTTCCTACGAGCAGTACTTC

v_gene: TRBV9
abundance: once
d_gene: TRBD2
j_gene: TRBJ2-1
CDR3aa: CASSVVYSGNEQFF
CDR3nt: TGTGCCAGCAGCGTAGTGTATAGCGGGAATGAGCAGTTCTTC

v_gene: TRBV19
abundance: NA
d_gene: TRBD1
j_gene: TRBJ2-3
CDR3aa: CASSRTGSWTDTQYF
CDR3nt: TGTGCCAGTAGTAGGACAGGGAGTTGGACAGATACGCAGTATTTT

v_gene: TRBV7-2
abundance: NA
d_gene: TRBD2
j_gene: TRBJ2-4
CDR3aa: CASSSSGPKNIQYF
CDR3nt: TGTGCCAGCAGCTCTAGCGGTCCCAAAAACATTCAGTACTTC

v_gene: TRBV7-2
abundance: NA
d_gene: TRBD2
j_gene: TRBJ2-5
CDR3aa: CASSPYREAETQYF
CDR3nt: TGTGCCAGCAGCCCCTATCGGGAGGCAGAGACCCAGTACTTC

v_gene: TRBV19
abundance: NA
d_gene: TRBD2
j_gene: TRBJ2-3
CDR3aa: CASSPPGLAGGYAPGYGTDTQYF
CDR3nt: TGTGCCAGTAGTCCACCTGGACTAGCGGGAGGCTATGCTCCGGGGTATGGCACAGATACGCAGTATTTT

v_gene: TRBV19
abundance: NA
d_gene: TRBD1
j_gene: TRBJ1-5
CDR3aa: CASSYAGGRNQPQHF
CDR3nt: TGTGCCAGTAGTTACGCAGGGGGCCGCAATCAGCCCCAGCATTTT

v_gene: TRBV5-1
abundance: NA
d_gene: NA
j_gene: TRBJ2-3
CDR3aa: CASGGRDLVTDTQYF
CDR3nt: TGCGCCAGCGGAGGCCGGGACTTAGTCACAGATACGCAGTATTTT

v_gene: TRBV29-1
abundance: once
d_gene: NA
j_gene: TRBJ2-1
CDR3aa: CSVVPRAGSLSYNEQFF
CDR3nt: TGCAGCGTTGTCCCCAGGGCGGGGTCCCTCTCCTACAATGAGCAGTTCTTC

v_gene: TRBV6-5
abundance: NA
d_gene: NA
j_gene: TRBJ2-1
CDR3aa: CASSFRRGSYNEQFF
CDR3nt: TGTGCCAGCAGTTTTAGGAGGGGCTCCTACAATGAGCAGTTCTTC

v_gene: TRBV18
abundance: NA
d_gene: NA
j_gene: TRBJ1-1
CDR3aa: CASSPFEGLGTEAFF
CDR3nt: TGTGCCAGCTCACCATTTGAGGGTCTTGGCACTGAAGCTTTCTTT

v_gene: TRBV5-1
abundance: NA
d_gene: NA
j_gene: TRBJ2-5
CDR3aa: CASSPGQIGETQYF
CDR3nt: TGCGCCAGCAGCCCTGGACAGATCGGAGAGACCCAGTACTTC

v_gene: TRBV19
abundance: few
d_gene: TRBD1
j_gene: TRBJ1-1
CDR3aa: CASSIGRDRERAFF
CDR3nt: TGTGCCAGTAGTATAGGGCGGGACAGGGAGAGAGCTTTCTTT

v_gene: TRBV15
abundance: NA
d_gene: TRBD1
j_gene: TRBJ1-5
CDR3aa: CATSGGGQGAYQPQHF
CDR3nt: TGTGCCACCAGCGGAGGGGGACAGGGGGCCTATCAGCCCCAGCATTTT

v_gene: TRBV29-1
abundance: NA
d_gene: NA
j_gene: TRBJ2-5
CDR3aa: CSVGFGIQETQYF
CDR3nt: TGCAGCGTTGGTTTTGGCATCCAAGAGACCCAGTACTTC

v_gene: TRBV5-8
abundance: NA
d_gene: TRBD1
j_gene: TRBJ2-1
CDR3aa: CASSLWTGQSSYNEQFF
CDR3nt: TGTGCCAGCAGTTTATGGACAGGGCAAAGCTCCTACAATGAGCAGTTCTTC

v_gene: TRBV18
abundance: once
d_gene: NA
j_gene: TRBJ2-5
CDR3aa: CASSLSSLDSKETQYF
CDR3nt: TGTGCCAGCTCACTCTCCTCCCTCGACAGCAAAGAGACCCAGTACTTC

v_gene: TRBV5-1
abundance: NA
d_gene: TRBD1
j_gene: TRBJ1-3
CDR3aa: CASSLGPGQGHYSSGNTIYF
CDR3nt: TGCGCCAGCAGCCTCGGACCGGGACAGGGGCATTACTCCTCTGGAAACACCATATATTTT

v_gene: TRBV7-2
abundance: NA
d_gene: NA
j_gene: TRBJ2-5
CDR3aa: CASSSYRGTGETQYF
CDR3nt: TGTGCCAGCAGCTCCTACCGCGGGACGGGGGAGACCCAGTACTTC

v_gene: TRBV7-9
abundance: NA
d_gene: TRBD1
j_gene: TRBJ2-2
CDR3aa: CASSQKDRGPSNTGELFF
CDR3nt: TGTGCCAGCAGTCAGAAGGACAGGGGGCCGAGTAACACCGGGGAGCTGTTTTTT

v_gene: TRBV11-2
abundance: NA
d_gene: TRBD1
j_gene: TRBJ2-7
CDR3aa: CASSPRTGSYEQYF
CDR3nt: TGTGCCAGCAGCCCTAGGACAGGGTCATACGAGCAGTACTTC

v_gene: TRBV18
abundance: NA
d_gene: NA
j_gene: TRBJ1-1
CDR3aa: CASSPFQGTTEAFF
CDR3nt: TGTGCCAGCTCACCATTTCAGGGTACCACTGAAGCTTTCTTT

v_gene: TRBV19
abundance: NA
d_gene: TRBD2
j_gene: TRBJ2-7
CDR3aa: CASSPKGLAGVFEQYF
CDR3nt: TGTGCCAGTAGTCCTAAGGGACTAGCGGGAGTCTTCGAGCAGTACTTC

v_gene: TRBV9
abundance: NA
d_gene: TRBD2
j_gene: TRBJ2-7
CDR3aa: CASSVGTSGAYEQYF
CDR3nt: TGTGCCAGCAGCGTAGGGACTAGCGGTGCCTACGAGCAGTACTTC

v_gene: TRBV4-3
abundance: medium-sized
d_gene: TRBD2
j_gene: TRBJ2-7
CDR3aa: CASSQGWGTSEGYEQYF
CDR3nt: TGCGCCAGCAGCCAAGGTTGGGGGACTAGCGAGGGGTACGAGCAGTACTTC

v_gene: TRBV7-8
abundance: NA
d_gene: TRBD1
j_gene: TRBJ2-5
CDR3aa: CASSSRTGVTQETQYF
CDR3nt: TGTGCCAGCAGCTCCCGGACAGGAGTAACACAAGAGACCCAGTACTTC

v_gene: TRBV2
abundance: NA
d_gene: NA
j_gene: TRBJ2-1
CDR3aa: CASSGGTYNEQFF
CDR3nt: TGTGCCAGCAGTGGAGGGACATACAATGAGCAGTTCTTC

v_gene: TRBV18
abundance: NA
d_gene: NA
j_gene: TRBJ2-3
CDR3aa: CASSLAGSTDTQYF
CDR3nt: TGTGCCAGCTCACTGGCAGGGAGCACAGATACGCAGTATTTT

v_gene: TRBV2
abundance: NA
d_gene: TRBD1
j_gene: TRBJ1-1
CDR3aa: CASSDRQGFTEAFF
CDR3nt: TGTGCCAGCAGTGATCGACAGGGGTTTACTGAAGCTTTCTTT

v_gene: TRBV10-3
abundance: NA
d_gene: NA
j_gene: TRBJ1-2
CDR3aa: CAISEYDADGYTF
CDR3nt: TGTGCCATCAGTGAGTACGACGCGGATGGCTACACCTTC

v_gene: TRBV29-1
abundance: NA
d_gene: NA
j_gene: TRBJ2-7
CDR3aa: CSVARARSGEQYF
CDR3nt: TGCAGCGTAGCCAGGGCCCGGTCGGGTGAGCAGTACTTC

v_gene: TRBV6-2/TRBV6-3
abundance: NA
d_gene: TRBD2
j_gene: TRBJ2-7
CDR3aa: CASSPPPLLAGERYEQYF
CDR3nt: TGTGCCAGCAGCCCTCCACCGTTACTAGCGGGAGAGCGCTACGAGCAGTACTTC

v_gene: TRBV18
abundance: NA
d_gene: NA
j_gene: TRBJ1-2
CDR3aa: CASSPPVAADGYTF
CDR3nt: TGTGCCAGCTCACCACCGGTAGCCGCCGATGGCTACACCTTC

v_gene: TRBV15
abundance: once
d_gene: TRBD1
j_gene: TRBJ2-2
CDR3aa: CATSRDRGPGELFF
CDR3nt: TGTGCCACCAGCAGGGACAGGGGGCCCGGGGAGCTGTTTTTT

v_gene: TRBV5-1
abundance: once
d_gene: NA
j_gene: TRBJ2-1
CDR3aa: CASSLGEEIPNEQFF
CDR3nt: TGCGCCAGCAGCTTGGGTGAGGAGATTCCCAATGAGCAGTTCTTC

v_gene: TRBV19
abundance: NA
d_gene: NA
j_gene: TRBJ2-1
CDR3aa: CASGDSYNEQFF
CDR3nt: TGTGCCAGCGGGGACTCCTACAATGAGCAGTTCTTC

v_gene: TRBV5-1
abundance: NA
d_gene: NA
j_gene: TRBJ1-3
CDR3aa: CASSLGVSSGNTIYF
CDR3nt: TGCGCCAGCAGCTTAGGGGTAAGCTCTGGAAACACCATATATTTT